The clone carrying this T cell receptor beta chain was detected only a few times. This entry is derived from a study of T cell changes during pregnancy in multiple sclerosis. The assay was immunoSEQ multiplex PCR, and TCRdb's table has in-frame clones only and misses some. The top ten clones hold approximately 2.4% of a sample with 84,000 or so clones, over 90% of them seen once. The trim removed 7 bases at V and 1 base at J, leaving 4 bases unmatched. CDR1 is GTSNPN and CDR2 is SVGIG in the germline V gene (reference sequence). The CDR3 extends over 13 amino acids. Source: peripheral blood, taken in the third trimester of pregnancy. This chain uses TRBV30 with TRBJ1-5; 7 positions match TRBD1. The sequence came from a female donor with multiple sclerosis, enrolled in a pregnancy study. CDR3 amino acids: CAYTQGSNQPQHF. Here the CDR3 DNA reads TGTGCCTACACACAGGGGAGCAATCAGCCCCAGCATTTT.